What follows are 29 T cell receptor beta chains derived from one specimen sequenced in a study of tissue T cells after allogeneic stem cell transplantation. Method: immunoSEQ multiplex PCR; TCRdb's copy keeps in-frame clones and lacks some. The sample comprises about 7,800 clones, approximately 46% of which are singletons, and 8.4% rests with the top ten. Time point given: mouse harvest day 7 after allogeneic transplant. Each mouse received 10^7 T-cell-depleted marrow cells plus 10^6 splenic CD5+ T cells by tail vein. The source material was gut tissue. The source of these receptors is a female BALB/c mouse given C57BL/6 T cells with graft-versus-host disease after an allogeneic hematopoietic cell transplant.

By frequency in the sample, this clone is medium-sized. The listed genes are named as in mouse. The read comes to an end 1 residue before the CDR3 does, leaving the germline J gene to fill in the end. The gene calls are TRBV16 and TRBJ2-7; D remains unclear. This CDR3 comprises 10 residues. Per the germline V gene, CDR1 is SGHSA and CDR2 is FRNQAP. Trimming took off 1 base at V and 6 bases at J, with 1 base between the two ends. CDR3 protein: CASSLVEQYF. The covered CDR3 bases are TGTGCAAGCAGCTTAGTTGAACAGTAC.

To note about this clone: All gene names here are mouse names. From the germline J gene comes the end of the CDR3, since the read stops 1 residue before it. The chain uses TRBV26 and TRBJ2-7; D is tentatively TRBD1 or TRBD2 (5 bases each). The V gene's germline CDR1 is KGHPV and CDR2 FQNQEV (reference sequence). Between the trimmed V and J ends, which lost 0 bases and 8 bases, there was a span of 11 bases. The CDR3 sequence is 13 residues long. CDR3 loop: CASSLSGEGKQYF. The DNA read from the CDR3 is TGTGCCAGCAGTCTGTCGGGGGAGGGAAAACAGTAC. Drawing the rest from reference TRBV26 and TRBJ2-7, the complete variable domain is NSKVIQTPRYLVKGQGQKAKMRCIPEKGHPVVFWYQQNKNNEFKFLINFQNQEVLQQIDMTEKRFSAECPSNSPCSLEIQSSEAGDSALYLCASSLSGEGKQYFGPGTRLTVL.

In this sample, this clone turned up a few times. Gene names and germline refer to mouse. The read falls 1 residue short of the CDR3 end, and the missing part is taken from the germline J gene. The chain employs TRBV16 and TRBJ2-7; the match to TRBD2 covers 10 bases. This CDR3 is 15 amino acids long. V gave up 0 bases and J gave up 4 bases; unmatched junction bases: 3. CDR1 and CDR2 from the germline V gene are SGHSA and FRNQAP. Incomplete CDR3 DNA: TGTGCAAGCAGCTTAGAGTCTGGGGGGGCTTATGAACAGTAC. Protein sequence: CASSLESGGAYEQY. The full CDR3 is CASSLESGGAYEQYF.

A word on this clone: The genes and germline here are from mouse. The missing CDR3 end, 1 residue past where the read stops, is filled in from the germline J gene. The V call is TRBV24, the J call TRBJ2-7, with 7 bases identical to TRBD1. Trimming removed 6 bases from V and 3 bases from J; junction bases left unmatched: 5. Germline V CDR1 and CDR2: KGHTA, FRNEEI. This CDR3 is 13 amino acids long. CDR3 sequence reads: CASRRDSFYEQYF. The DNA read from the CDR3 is TGTGCCAGCAGACGGGACAGCTTCTATGAACAGTAC.

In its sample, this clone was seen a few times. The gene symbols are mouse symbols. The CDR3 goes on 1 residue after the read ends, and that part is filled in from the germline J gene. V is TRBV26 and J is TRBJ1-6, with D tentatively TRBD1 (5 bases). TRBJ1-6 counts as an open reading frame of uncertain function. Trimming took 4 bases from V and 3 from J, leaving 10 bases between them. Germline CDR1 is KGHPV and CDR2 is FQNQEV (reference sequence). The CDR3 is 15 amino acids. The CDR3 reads CASSPGTIYNSPLYF. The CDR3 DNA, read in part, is TGTGCCAGCAGTCCTGGGACGATCTATAATTCGCCCCTCTAC.

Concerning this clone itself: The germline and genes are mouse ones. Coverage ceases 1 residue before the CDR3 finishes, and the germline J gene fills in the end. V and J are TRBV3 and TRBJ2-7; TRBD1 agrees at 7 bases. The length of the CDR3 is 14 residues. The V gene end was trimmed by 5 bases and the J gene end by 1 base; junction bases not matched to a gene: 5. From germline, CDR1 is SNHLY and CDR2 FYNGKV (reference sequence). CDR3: CASSLRQGSYEQYF. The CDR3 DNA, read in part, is TGTGCCAGCAGCCTACGACAGGGTTCCTATGAACAGTAC.

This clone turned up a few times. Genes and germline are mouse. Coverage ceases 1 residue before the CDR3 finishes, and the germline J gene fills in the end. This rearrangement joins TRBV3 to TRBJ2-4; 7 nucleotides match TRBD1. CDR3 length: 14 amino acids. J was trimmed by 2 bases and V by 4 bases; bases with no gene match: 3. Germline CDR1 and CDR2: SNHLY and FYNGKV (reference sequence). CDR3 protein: CASSSTGYQNTLYF. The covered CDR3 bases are TGTGCCAGCAGCTCGACAGGGTATCAAAACACCTTGTAC.

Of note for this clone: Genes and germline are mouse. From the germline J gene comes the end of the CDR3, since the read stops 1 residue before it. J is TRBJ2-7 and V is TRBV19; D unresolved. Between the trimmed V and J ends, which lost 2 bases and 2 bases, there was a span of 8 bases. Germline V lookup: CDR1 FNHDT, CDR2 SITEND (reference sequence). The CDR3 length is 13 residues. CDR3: CASSMYGTYEQYF. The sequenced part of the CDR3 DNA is TGTGCCAGCAGTATGTACGGGACCTATGAACAGTAC. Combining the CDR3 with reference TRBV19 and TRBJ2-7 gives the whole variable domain GGIITQTPKFLIGQEGQKLTLKCQQNFNHDTMYWYRQDSGKGLRLIYYSITENDLQKGDLSEGYDASREKKSSFSLTVTSAQKNEMAVFLCASSMYGTYEQYFGPGTRLTVL.

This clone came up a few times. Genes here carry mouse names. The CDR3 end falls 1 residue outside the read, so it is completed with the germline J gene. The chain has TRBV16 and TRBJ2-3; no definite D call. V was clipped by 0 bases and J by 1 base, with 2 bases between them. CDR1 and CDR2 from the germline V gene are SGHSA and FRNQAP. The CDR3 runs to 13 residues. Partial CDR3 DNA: TGTGCAAGCAGCTTAGAGGGTGCAGAAACGCTGTAT. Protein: CASSLEGAETLY. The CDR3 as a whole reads CASSLEGAETLYF. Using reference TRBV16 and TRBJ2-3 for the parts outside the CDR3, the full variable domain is NAGVIQTPRHKVTGKGQEATLWCEPISGHSAVFWYRQTIVQGLEFLTYFRNQAPIDDSGMPKERFSAQMPNQSHSTLKIQSTQPQDSAVYLCASSLEGAETLYFGSGTRLTVL.

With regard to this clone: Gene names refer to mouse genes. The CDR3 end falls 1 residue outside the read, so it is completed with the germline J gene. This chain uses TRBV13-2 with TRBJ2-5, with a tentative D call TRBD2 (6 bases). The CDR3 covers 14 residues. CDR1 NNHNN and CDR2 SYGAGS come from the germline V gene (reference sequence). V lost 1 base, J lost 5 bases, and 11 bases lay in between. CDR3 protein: CASGDRGGGDTQYF. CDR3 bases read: TGTGCCAGCGGTGATCGTGGGGGAGGAGACACCCAGTAC.

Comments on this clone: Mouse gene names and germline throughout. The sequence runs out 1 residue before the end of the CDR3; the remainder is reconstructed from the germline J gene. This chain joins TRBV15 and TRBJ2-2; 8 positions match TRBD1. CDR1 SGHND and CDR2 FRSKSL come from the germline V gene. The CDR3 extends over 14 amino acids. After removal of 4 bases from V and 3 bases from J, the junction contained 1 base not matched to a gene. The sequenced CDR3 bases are TGTGCCAGCAGTTACAGGGGGGACACCGGGCAGCTCTAC. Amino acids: CASSYRGDTGQLY. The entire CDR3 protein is CASSYRGDTGQLYF.

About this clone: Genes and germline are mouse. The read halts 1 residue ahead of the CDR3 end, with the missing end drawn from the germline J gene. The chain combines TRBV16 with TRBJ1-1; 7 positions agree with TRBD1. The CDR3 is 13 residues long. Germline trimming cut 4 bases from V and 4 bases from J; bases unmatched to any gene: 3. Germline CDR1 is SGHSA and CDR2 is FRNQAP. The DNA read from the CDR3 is TGTGCAAGCAGCTACAGACAGGGCACAGAAGTCTTC. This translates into CASSYRQGTEVF. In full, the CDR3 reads CASSYRQGTEVFF.

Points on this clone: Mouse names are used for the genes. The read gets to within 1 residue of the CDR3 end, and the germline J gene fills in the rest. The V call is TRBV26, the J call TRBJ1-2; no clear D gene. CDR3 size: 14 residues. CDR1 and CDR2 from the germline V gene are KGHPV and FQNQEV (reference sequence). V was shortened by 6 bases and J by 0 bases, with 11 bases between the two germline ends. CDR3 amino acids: CASRRGGPNSDYTF. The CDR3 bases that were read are TGTGCCAGCAGACGGGGAGGGCCAAACTCCGACTACACC.

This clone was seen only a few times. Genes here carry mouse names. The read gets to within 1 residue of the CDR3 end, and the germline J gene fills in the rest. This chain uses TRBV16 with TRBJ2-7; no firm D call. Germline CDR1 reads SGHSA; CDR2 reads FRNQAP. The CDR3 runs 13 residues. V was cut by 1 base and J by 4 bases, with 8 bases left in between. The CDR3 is CASSLAESYEQYF. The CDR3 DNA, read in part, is TGTGCAAGCAGCTTAGCCGAGTCGTATGAACAGTAC.

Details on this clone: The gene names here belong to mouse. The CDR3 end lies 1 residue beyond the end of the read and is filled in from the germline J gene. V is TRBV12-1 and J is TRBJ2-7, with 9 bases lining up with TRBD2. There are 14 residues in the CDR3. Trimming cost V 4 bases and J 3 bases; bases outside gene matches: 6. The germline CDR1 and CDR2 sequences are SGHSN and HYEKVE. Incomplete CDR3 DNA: TGTGCCAGCTCCCCCGCGACTGGGGGCTATGAACAGTAC. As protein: CASSPATGGYEQY. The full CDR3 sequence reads CASSPATGGYEQYF.

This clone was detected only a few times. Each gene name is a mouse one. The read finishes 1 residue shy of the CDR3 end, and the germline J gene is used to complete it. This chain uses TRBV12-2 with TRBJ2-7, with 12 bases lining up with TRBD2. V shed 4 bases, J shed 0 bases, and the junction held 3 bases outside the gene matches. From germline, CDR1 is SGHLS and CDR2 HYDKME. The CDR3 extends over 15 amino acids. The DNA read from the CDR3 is TGTGCCAGCTCCCGGGACTGGGGGGACTCCTATGAACAGTAC. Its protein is CASSRDWGDSYEQY. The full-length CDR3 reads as CASSRDWGDSYEQYF.

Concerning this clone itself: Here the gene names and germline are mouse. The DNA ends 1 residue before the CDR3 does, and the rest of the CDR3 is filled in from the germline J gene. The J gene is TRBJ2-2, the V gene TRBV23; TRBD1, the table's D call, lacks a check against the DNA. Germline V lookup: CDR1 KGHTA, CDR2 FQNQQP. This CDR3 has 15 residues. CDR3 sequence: CSSSQSQGAGGQLYF. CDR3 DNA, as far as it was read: TGCTCCAGCAGTCAATCGCAGGGGGCGGGCGGGCAGCTCTAC.

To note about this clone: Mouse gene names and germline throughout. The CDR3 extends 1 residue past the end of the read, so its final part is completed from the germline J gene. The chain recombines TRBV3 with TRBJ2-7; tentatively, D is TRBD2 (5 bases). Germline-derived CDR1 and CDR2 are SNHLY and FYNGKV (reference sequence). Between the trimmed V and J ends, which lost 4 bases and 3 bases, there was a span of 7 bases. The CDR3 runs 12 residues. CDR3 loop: CASSSTVYEQYF. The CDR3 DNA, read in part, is TGTGCCAGCAGCTCGACTGTCTATGAACAGTAC.

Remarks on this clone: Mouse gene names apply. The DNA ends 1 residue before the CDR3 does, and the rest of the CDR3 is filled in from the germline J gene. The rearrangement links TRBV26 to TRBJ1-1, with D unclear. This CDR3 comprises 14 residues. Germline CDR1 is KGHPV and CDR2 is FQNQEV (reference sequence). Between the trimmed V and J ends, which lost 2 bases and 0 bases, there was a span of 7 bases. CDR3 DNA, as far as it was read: TGTGCCAGCAGTCTGAGGGCAGCAAACACAGAAGTCTTC. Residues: CASSLRAANTEVF. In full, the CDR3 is CASSLRAANTEVFF.

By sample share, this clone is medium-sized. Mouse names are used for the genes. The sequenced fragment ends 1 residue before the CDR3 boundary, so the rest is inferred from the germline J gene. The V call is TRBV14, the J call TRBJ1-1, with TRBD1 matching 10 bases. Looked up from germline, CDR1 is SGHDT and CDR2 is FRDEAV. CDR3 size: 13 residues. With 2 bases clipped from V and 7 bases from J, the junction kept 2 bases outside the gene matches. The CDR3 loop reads CASSLGQGGEVFF. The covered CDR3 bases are TGTGCCAGCAGTTTAGGACAGGGGGGAGAAGTCTTC.

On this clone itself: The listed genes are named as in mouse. The DNA read from the CDR3 is TGTGCCAGCAGTTCGACAGGGATGGCTCCGCTT. It translates to CASSSTGMAPL. The CDR3 reads in full as CASSSTGMAPLF. The V gene is TRBV26, the J gene TRBJ1-5; the match to TRBD1 covers 7 bases. The read terminates 1 residue before the CDR3 end, so the remaining end is supplied by the germline J gene. J lost 9 bases, V lost 5 bases, and 4 bases had no gene match. In germline, CDR1 is KGHPV, CDR2 FQNQEV (reference sequence). The CDR3 has 12 amino acids.

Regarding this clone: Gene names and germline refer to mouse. Incomplete CDR3 DNA: TGTGCCAGCAGTCTTACAGGGAGGAACTATGCTGAGCAGTTC. This codes for CASSLTGRNYAEQF. The CDR3 reads in full as CASSLTGRNYAEQFF. This sequence joins TRBV26 and TRBJ2-1; TRBD1 might be the D (6 bases). The CDR3 is cut off 1 residue early in the read; its end comes from the germline J gene. Germline lookup yields CDR1 KGHPV and CDR2 FQNQEV (reference sequence). The CDR3 length is 15 residues. Trimming pared 3 bases from V and 1 base from J, leaving 10 bases between.

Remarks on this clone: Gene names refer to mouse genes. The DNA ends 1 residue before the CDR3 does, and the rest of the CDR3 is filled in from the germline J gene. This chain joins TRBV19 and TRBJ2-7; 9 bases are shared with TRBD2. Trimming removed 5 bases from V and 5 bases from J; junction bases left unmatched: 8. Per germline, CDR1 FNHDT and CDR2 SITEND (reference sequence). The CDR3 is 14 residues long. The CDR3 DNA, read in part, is TGTGCCAGCAGACCGGACTGGGGATCGCATGAACAGTAC. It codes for CASRPDWGSHEQY. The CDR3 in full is CASRPDWGSHEQYF.

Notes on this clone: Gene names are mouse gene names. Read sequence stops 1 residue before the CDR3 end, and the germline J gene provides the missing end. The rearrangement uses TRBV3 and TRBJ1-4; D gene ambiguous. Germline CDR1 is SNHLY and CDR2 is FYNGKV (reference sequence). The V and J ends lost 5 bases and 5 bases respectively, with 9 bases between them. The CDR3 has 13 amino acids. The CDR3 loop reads CASSPQQNERLFF. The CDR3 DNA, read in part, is TGTGCCAGCAGCCCCCAGCAAAACGAAAGATTATTT.

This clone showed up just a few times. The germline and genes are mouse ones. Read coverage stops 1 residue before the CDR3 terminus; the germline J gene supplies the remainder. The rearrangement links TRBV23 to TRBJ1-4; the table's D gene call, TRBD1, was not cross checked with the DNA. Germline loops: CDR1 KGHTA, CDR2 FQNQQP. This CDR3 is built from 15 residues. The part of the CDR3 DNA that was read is TGCTCCAGCAGTCAACGGACAGGGCCCAACGAAAGATTATTT. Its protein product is CSSSQRTGPNERLF. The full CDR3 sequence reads CSSSQRTGPNERLFF.

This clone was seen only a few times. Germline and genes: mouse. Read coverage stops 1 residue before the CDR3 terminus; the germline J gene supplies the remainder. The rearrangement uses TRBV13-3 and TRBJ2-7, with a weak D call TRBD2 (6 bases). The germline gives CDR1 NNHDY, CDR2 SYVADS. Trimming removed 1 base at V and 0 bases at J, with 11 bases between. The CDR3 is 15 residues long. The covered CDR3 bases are TGTGCCAGCAGTGATCCGGGGGGTAGCTCCTATGAACAGTAC. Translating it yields CASSDPGGSSYEQY. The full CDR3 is CASSDPGGSSYEQYF.

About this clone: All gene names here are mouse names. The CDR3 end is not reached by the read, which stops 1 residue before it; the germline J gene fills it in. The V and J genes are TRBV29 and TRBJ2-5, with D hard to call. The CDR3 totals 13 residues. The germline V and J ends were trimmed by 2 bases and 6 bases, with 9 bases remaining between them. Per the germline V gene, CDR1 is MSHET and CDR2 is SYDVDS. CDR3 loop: CASSLGVRDTQYF. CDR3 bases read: TGTGCTAGCAGTTTAGGGGTGAGGGACACCCAGTAC.

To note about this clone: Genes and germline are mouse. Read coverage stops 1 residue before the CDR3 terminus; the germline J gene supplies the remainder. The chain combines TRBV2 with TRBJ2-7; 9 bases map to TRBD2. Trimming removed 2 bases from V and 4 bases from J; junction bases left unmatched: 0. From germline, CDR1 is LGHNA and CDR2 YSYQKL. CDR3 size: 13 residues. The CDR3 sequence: CASSQLGGYEQYF. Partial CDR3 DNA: TGTGCCAGCAGCCAACTGGGGGGGTATGAACAGTAC.

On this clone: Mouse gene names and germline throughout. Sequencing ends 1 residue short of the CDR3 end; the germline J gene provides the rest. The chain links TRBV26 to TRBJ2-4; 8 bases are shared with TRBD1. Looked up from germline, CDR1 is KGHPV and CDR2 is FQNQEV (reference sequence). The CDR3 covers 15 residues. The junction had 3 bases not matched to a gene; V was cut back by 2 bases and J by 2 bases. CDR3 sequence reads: CASSLQGAPQNTLYF. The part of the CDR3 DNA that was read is TGTGCCAGCAGTCTGCAGGGGGCGCCTCAAAACACCTTGTAC.